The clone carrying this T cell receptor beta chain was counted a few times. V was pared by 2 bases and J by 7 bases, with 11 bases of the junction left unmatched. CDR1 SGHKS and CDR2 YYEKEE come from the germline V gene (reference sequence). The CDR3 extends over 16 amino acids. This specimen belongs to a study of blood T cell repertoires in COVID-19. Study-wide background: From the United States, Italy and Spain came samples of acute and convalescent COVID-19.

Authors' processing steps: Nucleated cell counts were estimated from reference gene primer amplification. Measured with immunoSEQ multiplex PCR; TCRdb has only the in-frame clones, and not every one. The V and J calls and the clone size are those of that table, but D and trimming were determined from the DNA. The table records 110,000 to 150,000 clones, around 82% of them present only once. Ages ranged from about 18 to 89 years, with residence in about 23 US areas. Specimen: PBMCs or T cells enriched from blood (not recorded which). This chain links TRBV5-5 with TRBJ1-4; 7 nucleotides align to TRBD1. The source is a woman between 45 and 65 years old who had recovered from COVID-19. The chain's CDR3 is CASSLPTGAGGEKLFF. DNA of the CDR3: TGTGCCAGCAGCTTACCTACAGGGGCAGGAGGTGAAAAACTGTTTTTT.